This T cell receptor (beta chain) was identified in a study of PD-L1 blockade in urothelial cancer. Study summary: Prior exposure to chemotherapy in patients amounted to 0 to 3 regimens received. When blood samples were assessed, the median T cell count was 141,255. Analysis of the blood was performed 3 weeks (second dose) and 6 weeks after treatment start.

On this clone: The antigen remains undetermined.

Here immunoSEQ multiplex PCR was the method, and the copy in TCRdb shows in-frame clones only, minus some. Of about 86,000 clones in the sample, more than 75% were seen once. V gave up 7 bases and J gave up 0 bases, with 7 bases separating them. Germline loops: CDR1 SQVTM, CDR2 ANQGSEA. The CDR3 is 13 residues long. Study conclusions and caveats: Tumor-associated TCR clones expanded more in blood at 3 weeks in patients with durable benefit.

The time point is: pretreatment peripheral blood. This receptor was taken from a man aged 60 to 75 with urothelial cancer. V is TRBV29-1 and J is TRBJ1-6; no reliable D call. The specimen was PBMCs, collected around atezolizumab (anti-PD-L1) treatment. DNA for the CDR3: TGCAGCGCAAGTAGCTCCTATAATTCACCCCTCCACTTT. It translates to CSASSSYNSPLHF.